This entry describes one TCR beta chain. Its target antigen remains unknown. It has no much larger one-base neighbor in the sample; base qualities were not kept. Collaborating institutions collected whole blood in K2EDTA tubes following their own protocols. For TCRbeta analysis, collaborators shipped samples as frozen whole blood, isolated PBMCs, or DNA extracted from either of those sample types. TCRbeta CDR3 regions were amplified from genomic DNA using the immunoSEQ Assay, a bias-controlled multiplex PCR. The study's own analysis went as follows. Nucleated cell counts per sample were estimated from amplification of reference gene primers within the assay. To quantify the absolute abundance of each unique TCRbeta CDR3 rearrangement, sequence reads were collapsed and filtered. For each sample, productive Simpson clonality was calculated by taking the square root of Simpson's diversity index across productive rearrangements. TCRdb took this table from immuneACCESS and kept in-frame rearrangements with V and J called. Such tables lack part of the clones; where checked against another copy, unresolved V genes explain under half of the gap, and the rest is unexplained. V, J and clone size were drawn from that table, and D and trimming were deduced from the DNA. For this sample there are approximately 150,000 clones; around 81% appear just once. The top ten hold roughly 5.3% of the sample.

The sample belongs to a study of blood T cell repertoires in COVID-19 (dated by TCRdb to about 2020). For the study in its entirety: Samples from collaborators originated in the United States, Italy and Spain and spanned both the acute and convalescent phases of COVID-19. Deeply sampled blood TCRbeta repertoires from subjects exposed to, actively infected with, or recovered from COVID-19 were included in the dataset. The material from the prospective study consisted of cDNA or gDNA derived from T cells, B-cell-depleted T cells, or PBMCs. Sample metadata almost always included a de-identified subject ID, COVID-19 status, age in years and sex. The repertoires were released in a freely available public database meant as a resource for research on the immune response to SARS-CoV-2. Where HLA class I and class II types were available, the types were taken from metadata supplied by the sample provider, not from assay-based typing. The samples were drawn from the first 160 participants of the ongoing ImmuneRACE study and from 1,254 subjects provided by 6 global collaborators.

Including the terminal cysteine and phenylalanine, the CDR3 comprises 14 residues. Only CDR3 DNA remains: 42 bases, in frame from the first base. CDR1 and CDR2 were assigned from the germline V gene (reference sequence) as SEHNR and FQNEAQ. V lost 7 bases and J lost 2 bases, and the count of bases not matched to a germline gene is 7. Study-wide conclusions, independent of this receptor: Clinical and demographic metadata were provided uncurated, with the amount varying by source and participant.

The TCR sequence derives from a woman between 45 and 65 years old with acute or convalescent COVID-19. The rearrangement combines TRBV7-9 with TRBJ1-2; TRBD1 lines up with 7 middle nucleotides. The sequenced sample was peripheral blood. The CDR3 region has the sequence CASTSDRSNYGYTF. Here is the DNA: TGTGCCAGCACCTCGGACAGGTCGAACTATGGCTACACCTTC. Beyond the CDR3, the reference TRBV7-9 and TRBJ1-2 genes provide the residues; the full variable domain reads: DTGVSQNPRHKITKRGQNVTFRCDPISEHNRLYWYRQTLGQGPEFLTYFQNEAQLEKSRLLSDRFSAERPKGSFSTLEIQRTEQGDSAMYLCASTSDRSNYGYTFGSGTRLTVV.